This T cell receptor (beta chain) originates from a study of blood T cell repertoires in COVID-19. Study details: Samples taken during acute and convalescent COVID-19 were collected in the United States, Italy and Spain.

How the authors handled the data: Estimation of nucleated cell counts was performed using reference gene primer amplification. Method: immunoSEQ multiplex PCR; TCRdb's copy keeps in-frame clones and lacks some. The V and J calls and clone size were taken over from that table, and D and trimming were inferred from the DNA. The table includes about 430,000 clones, more than 75% detected once. Germline-derived CDR1 and CDR2 are MNHEY and SVGAGI. This CDR3 is 14 amino acids long. J was trimmed by 1 base and V by 7 bases; bases with no gene match: 5. Participant age was roughly 18 to 100 years, and participants resided in approximately 24 US areas. Allocation to cohorts depended on clinical history reported by the participants.

This TCR derives from a woman aged 25-40 years with acute COVID-19. The sample comprised PBMCs or T cells enriched from blood (not recorded which). The V call is TRBV6-5, the J call TRBJ1-2, with 8 bases aligning to TRBD1. The CDR3 loop is CASIAGGSNYGYTF. The DNA of the CDR3 is TGTGCCAGCATCGCAGGGGGCAGTAACTATGGCTACACCTTC.